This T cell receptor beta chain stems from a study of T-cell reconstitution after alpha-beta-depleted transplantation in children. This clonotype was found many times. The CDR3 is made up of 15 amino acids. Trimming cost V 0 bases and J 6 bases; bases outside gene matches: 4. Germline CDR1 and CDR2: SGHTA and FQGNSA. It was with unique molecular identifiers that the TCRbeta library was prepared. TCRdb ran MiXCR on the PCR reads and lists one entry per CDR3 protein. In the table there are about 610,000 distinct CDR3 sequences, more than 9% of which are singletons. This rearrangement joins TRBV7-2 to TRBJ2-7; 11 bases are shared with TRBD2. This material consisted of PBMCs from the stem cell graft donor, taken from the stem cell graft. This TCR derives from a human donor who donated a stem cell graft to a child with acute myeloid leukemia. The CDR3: CASSLAGTSGSEQYF. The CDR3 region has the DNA TGTGCCAGCAGCTTAGCAGGGACTAGCGGTTCCGAGCAGTACTTC.